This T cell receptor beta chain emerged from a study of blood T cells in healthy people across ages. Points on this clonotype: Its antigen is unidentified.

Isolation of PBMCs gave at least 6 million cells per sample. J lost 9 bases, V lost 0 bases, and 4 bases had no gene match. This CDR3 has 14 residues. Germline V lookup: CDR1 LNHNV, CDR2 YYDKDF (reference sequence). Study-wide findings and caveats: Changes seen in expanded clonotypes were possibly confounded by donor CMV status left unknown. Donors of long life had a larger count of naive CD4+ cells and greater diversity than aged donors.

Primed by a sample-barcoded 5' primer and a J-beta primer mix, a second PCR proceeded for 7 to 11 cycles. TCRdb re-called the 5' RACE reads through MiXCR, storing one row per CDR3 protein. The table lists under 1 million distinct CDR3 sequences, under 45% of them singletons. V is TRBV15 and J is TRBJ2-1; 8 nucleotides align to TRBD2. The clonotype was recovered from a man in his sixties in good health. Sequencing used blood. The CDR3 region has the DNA TGTGCCACCAGCAGAGATTTAGCGGGGAGTGAGCAGTTCTTC. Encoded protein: CATSRDLAGSEQFF.